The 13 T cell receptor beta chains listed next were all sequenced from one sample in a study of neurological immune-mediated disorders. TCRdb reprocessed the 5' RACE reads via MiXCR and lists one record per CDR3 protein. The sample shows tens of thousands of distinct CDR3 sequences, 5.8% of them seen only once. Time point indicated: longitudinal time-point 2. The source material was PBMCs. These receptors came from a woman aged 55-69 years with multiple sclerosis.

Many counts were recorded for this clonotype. CDR3 nucleotide sequence: TGTGCCAGCAGTTTAGCGCTAGGGAGGGACACTGAAGCTTTCTTT. Its protein is CASSLALGRDTEAFF. J is TRBJ1-1 and V is TRBV12-3 or TRBV12-4; no clear D gene. The V end was cut by 0 bases, the J end by 3 bases, with 11 bases between. The CDR3 spans 15 residues.

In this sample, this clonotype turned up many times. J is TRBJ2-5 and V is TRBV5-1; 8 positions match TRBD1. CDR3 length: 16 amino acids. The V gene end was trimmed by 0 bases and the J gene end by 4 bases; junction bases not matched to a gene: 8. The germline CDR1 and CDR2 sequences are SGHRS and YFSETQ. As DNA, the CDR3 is TGCGCCAGCAGCTTGGGTAATCAGGGGGCCGGAGAGACCCAGTACTTC. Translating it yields CASSLGNQGAGETQYF.

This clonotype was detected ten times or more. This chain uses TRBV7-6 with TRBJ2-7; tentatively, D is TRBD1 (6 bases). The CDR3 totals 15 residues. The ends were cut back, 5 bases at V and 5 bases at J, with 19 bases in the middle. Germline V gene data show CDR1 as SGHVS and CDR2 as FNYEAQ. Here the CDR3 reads CASSPTVSRGNEQYF. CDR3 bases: TGTGCCAGCAGCCCCACTGTCTCCAGGGGTAACGAGCAGTACTTC.

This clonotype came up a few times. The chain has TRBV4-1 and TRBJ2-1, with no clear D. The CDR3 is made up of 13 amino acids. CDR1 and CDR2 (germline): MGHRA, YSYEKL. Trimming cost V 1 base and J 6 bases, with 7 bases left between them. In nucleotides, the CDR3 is TGCGCCAGCAGCCAAGCTAATAGCAATGAGCAGTTCTTC. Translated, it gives CASSQANSNEQFF.

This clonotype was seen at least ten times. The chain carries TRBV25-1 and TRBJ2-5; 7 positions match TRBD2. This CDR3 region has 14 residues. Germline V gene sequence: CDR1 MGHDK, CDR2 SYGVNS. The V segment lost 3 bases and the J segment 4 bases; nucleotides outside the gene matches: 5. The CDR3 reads CASSDTGGGETQYF. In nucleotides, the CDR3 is TGTGCCAGCAGTGATACTGGGGGGGGAGAGACCCAGTACTTC.

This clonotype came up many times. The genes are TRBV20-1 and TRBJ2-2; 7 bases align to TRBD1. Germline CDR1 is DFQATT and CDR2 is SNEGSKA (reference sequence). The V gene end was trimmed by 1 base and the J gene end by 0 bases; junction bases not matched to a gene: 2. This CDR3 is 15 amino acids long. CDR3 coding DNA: TGCAGTGCTAGAGGGGGACAGTCGAACACCGGGGAGCTGTTTTTT. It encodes CSARGGQSNTGELFF.

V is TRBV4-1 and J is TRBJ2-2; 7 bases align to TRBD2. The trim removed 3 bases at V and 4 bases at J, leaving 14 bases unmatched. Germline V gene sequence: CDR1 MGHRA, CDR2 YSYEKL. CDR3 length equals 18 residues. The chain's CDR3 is CASSQKVHGGKSTGELFF. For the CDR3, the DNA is TGCGCCAGCAGCCAGAAGGTCCACGGGGGGAAAAGCACCGGGGAGCTGTTTTTT.

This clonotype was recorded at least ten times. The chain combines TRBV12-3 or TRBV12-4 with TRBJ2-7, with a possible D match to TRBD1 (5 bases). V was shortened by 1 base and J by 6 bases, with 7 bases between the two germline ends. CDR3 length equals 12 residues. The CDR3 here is CASSLGTREQYF. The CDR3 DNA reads TGTGCCAGCAGTTTAGGGACACGCGAGCAGTACTTC.

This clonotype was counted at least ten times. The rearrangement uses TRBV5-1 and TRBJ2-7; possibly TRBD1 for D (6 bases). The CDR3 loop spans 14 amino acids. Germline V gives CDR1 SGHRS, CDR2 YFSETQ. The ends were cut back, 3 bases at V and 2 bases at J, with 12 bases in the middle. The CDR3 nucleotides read TGCGCCAGCAGCTGGGGGCTCCAAGCCTACGAGCAGTACTTC. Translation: CASSWGLQAYEQYF.

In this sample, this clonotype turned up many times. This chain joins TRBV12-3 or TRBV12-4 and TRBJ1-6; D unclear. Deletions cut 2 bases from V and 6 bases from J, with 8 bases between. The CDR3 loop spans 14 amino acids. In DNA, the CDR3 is TGTGCCAGCAGTTTATTAGGGTTTAATTCACCCCTCCACTTT. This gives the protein CASSLLGFNSPLHF.

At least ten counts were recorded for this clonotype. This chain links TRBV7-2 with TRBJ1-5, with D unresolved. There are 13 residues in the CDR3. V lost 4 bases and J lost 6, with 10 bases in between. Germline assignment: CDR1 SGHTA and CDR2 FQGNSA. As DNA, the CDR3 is TGTGCCAGCAGCTCCGTAGACACTCAGCCCCAGCATTTT. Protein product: CASSSVDTQPQHF.

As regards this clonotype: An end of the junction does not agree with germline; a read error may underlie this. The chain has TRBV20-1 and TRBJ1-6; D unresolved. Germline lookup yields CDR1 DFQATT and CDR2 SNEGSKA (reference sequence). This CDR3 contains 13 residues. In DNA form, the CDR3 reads TGCAGTGCTAGAGGGGGAGCTAATTCACCCATCCACTTT. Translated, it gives CSARGGANSPIHF.

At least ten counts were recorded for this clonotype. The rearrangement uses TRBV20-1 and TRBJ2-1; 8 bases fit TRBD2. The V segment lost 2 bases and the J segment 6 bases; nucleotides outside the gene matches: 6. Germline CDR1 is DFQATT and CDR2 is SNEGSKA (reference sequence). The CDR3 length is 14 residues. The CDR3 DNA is TGCAGTGCTAGATTAGTCGGGGGGGCCAATGAGCAGTTCTTC. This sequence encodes CSARLVGGANEQFF.